This T cell receptor (beta chain) was identified during a study of blood T cell repertoires in COVID-19 (dated by TCRdb to about 2020). In the study overall: Samples covering the acute and convalescent phases of COVID-19 were provided by collaborators in the United States, Italy and Spain. Samples were obtained from the ongoing ImmuneRACE study (first 160 participants) and from over 1,000 subjects provided by 6 global collaborators. The material from the prospective study consisted of cDNA or gDNA derived from T cells, B-cell-depleted T cells, or PBMCs. The repertoires were made available in a free public database intended to serve as a resource for research on the immune response to SARS-CoV-2. The sample metadata nearly always contained a de-identified subject ID, COVID-19 status, age in years and sex. Where available, HLA class I and class II types were obtained from metadata supplied by the sample provider rather than from assay-based typing. Subjects who had been exposed to COVID-19, were actively infected with it, or had recovered from it provided the deeply sampled blood TCRbeta repertoires that made up the dataset. Broad study findings and their caveats: Clinical and demographic metadata were provided uncurated, with the amount varying by source and participant.

A remark on this clone: The target of this receptor is not known. No base quality information exists; no much larger clone differs at one position.

CDR1 and CDR2 (SGDLS, YYNGEE) derive from the germline V gene. V ends up 4 bases short and J 3 bases short, with an unmatched junction base count of 10. The CDR3 measures 16 amino acids from cysteine to phenylalanine. Only the CDR3 DNA is retained, 48 bases long and in frame from the first base. The immunoSEQ Assay, a bias-controlled multiplex PCR, was used to amplify TCRbeta CDR3 regions from genomic DNA. The study's own analysis went as follows. The number of nucleated cells in each sample was estimated from the amplification of reference gene primers within the assay. To quantify the absolute abundance of each unique TCRbeta CDR3 rearrangement, sequence reads were collapsed and filtered. Productive Simpson clonality was computed per sample as the square root of Simpson's diversity index over productive rearrangements. TCRdb carries this immuneACCESS record with in-frame sequences only. Its versions omit some clonotypes, under half of them owing to an unresolved V gene in the studies checked, with the rest unexplained. The V and J calls and clone size were taken over from that table, and D and trimming were inferred from the DNA. This sample lists around 300,000 clones; roughly 90% were detected once. The top ten constitute about 3% of the sample.

Enrolling through a virtual design, the prospective study's participants ranged in age from roughly 18 to 95 years and lived across about two dozen United States geographic areas. In the prospective study, cohorts were assigned on the basis of participant-reported clinical history obtained from a screening survey and a study questionnaire. ImmuneRACE Cohort 3 recovered participants were defined by two consecutive negative NP/OP PCR tests, healthcare professional clearance, or symptom resolution. Mobile phlebotomists in the prospective study collected whole blood, serum and a nasopharyngeal or oropharyngeal swab from every participant. Participants in the prospective study had the option to provide additional blood draws and questionnaires over a roughly two-month period. Before DNA extraction, prospective study blood samples were shipped either frozen or at room temperature.

The sequencing input was PBMCs or T cells enriched from blood (not recorded which). The source is a woman in her fifties or sixties who had recovered from COVID-19. The chain is made from TRBV9 and TRBJ1-5, with TRBD1 identical over 7 junction bases. The CDR3 here reads CASSPGAGGINQPQHF. The sequence in DNA is TGTGCCAGCAGCCCGGGGGCAGGGGGGATCAATCAGCCCCAGCATTTT.